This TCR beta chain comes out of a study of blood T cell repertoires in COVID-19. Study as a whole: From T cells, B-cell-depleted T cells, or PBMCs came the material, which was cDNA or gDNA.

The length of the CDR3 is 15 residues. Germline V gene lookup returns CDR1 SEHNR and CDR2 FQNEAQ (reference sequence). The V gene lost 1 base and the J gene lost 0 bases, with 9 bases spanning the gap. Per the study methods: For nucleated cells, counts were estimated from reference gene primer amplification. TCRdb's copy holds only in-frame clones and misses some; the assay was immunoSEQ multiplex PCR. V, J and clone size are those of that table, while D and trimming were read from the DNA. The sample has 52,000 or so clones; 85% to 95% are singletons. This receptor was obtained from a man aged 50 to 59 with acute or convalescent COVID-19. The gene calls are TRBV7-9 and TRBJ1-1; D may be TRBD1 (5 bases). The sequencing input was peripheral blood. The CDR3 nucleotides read TGTGCCAGCAGCTTAGTAGGACAAATGAACACTGAAGCTTTCTTT. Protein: CASSLVGQMNTEAFF.